This passage covers 14 T cell receptor beta chains from one sample sequenced in a study of shared clonotypes between healthy human individuals. Generated by immunoSEQ multiplex PCR, the TCRdb table keeps only in-frame clones and is missing some. This sample has roughly 110,000 clones, with about 70% found just once. The sequenced material came from memory CD8+ T cells sorted from blood. The subset is: CD45RO+ cells pooled with CCR7-negative TemRA cells. The receptors come from a woman between 25 and 40 years old in good health.

The V call is TRBV4-1, the J call TRBJ1-1, with unresolved D. The CDR3 consists of 14 residues. V was pared by 3 bases and J by 8 bases, with 16 bases between. CDR1 and CDR2 from the germline V gene are MGHRA and YSYEKL. The CDR3 reads CASSHLPHSPEAFF. Written as DNA, the CDR3 is TGCGCCAGCAGCCATCTGCCCCATTCCCCCGAAGCTTTCTTT.

This clone showed up just once. This chain links TRBV11-2 with TRBJ2-7; 7 nucleotides line up with TRBD1. Germline V lookup: CDR1 SGHAT, CDR2 FQNNGV. V lost 5 bases, J lost 3 bases, and 7 bases stayed unmatched. This CDR3 is 14 amino acids long. The CDR3 is CASSPARDSYEQYF. The CDR3 nucleotides read TGTGCCAGCAGCCCGGCCCGGGACAGCTACGAGCAGTACTTC.

The chain couples TRBV6-1 to TRBJ2-4, with TRBD2 matching over 7 bases. CDR1 is MNHNS, CDR2 SASEGT, per germline. There are 14 residues in the CDR3. The V gene end was trimmed by 7 bases and the J gene end by 3 bases; junction bases not matched to a gene: 6. Here the CDR3 reads CASTPGGLKNIQYF. Here the CDR3 DNA reads TGTGCCAGCACCCCGGGAGGTCTCAAAAACATTCAGTACTTC.

This clone was counted many times. V gene TRBV7-9 combines with J gene TRBJ2-1, with TRBD2 as a possible D gene (6 bases). Germline loops: CDR1 SEHNR, CDR2 FQNEAQ (reference sequence). The V and J ends lost 1 base and 6 bases respectively, with 13 bases between them. The CDR3 length is 15 residues. CDR3 sequence reads: CASSLVAGFTNEQFF. Written as DNA, the CDR3 is TGTGCCAGCAGCTTAGTTGCGGGATTCACCAATGAGCAGTTCTTC.

The J gene is TRBJ1-2, the V gene TRBV18; D is unclear. The ends were cut back, 3 bases at V and 3 bases at J, with 17 bases in the middle. The CDR3 is 16 amino acids. CDR1 and CDR2 (germline): KGHSH, LQKENI. CDR3 sequence reads: CASSPDFKAGDYGYTF. The CDR3 DNA is TGTGCCAGCTCACCCGATTTCAAGGCAGGAGACTATGGCTACACCTTC.

This clone is a singleton in its sample. The chain carries TRBV18 and TRBJ1-3, with 9 bases matching TRBD1. Germline V gene sequence: CDR1 KGHSH, CDR2 LQKENI. The V and J ends lost 5 bases and 0 bases, in that order; junction bases with no gene match: 5. The CDR3 loop spans 16 amino acids. The DNA of the CDR3 is TGTGCCAGCTCAGCAACAGGGGGCGCCTCTGGAAACACCATATATTTT. Translation gives CASSATGGASGNTIYF.

Worth noting for this clone: Other nucleotide sequences in the sample specify the same CDR3. The rearrangement links TRBV13 to TRBJ1-3; D ambiguous. The germline CDR1 and CDR2 sequences are PRHDT and FYEKMQ (reference sequence). Trimming removed 1 base at V and 3 bases at J, with 7 bases between. CDR3 length equals 14 residues. CDR3 region: CASSLEGGGNTIYF. The CDR3 bases are TGTGCCAGCAGCTTAGAGGGCGGTGGAAACACCATATATTTT.

Of note for this clone: The likely explanation is a read error, given a far larger clone one base away. This rearrangement joins TRBV5-5 to TRBJ2-1, with TRBD2 as a possible D gene (6 bases). The CDR3 loop spans 15 amino acids. Germline values: CDR1 SGHKS, CDR2 YYEKEE (reference sequence). V gave up 4 bases and J gave up 3 bases, with 14 bases separating them. CDR3 nucleotide sequence: TGTGCCAGCAGCCAAGAGGAGACTAGCTACAATGAGCAGTTCTTC. Encoded protein: CASSQEETSYNEQFF. Combining the CDR3 with reference TRBV5-5 and TRBJ2-1 gives the whole variable domain DAGVTQSPTHLIKTRGQQVTLRCSPISGHKSVSWYQQVLGQGPQFIFQYYEKEERGRGNFPDRFSARQFPNYSSELNVNALLLGDSALYLCASSQEETSYNEQFFGPGTRLTVL.

Details on this clone: This CDR3 is also generated by other DNA sequences in the sample. The chain combines TRBV6-1 with TRBJ2-5, with 7 bases lining up with TRBD2. V was pared by 0 bases and J by 4 bases, with 5 bases of the junction left unmatched. The CDR3 consists of 15 residues. Germline CDR1 and CDR2: MNHNS and SASEGT. In nucleotides, the CDR3 is TGTGCCAGCAGTGAAGCGGGAGGGCCGGGAGAGACCCAGTACTTC. Residues: CASSEAGGPGETQYF.

This clone showed up just a few times. The chain couples TRBV18 to TRBJ1-5; no clear D gene. Germline V gene data show CDR1 as KGHSH and CDR2 as LQKENI. This CDR3 is built from 14 residues. V was trimmed by 1 base and J by 7 bases, leaving 11 bases between them. The CDR3 sequence: CASSPHPGKQPQHF. The DNA for the CDR3 is TGTGCCAGCTCACCACACCCAGGAAAGCAGCCCCAGCATTTT.

The V call is TRBV6-6, the J call TRBJ1-5; no reliable D call. The V end lost 6 bases, the J end lost 5 bases, and 17 bases lay between the germline ends. This CDR3 is built from 15 residues. CDR1 and CDR2 from the germline V gene are MNHNY and SVGAGI (reference sequence). The CDR3 DNA is TGTGCCAGCAGCTTCGGACCAGAACGGGATCAGCCCCAGCATTTT. Its translation is CASSFGPERDQPQHF.

This clone was found many times. V and J are TRBV2 and TRBJ1-4; D is uncertain. V was cut by 0 bases and J by 3 bases, with 11 bases left in between. CDR3 length: 16 residues. CDR1 and CDR2 (germline): SNHLY, FYNNEI. This CDR3 is CASSEAPNGSNEKLFF. The CDR3 DNA reads as TGTGCCAGCAGTGAAGCGCCTAACGGATCTAATGAAAAACTGTTTTTT.

For this clone: This CDR3 is also generated by other DNA sequences in the sample. V gene TRBV6-4 combines with J gene TRBJ2-3, with 8 bases lining up with TRBD2. V shed 0 bases, J shed 0 bases, and the junction held 2 bases outside the gene matches. Germline CDR1 MRHNA, CDR2 SNTAGT. This CDR3 has 16 residues. The CDR3 region has the DNA TGTGCCAGCAGTGACTCGGCTAGCGGGAGCACAGATACGCAGTATTTT. It encodes CASSDSASGSTDTQYF.

J is TRBJ2-7 and V is TRBV7-2; TRBD1 agrees at 8 bases. The CDR3 is 14 amino acids. Per the germline V gene, CDR1 is SGHTA and CDR2 is FQGNSA. V dropped 4 bases and J dropped 4; count of bases not matched to a gene: 6. The CDR3 loop reads CASSSRQGMYEQYF. CDR3 DNA: TGTGCCAGCAGCTCCCGACAGGGGATGTACGAGCAGTACTTC.